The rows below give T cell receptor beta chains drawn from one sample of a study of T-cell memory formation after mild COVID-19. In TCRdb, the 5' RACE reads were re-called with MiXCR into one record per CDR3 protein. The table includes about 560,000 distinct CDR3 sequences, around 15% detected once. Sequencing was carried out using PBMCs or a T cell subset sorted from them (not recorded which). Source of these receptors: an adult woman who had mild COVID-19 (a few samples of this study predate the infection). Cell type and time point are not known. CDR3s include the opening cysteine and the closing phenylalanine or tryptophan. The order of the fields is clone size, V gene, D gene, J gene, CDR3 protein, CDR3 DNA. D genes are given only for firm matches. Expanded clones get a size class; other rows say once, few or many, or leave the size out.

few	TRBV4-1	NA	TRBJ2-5	CASSQDGAGQETQYF	TGCGCCAGCAGCCAAGATGGGGCGGGCCAAGAGACCCAGTACTTC
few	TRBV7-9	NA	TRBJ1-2	CASSLAGLLYGYTF	TGTGCCAGCAGCTTAGCTGGCCTACTCTATGGCTACACCTTC
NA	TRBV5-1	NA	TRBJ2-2	CASSLAWGITGELFF	TGCGCCAGCAGCCTCGCGTGGGGTATCACCGGGGAGCTGTTTTTT
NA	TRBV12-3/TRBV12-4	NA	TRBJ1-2	CASSLASLAYGYTF	TGTGCCAGCAGTTTAGCGTCTCTGGCCTATGGCTACACCTTC
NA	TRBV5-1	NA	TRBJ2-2	CASSLSQRSNTGELFF	TGCGCCAGCAGCCTATCTCAGCGGTCGAACACAGGGGAGCTGTTTTTT
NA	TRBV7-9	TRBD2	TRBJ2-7	CASSLRLAGVYEQYF	TGTGCCAGCAGCCTAAGACTAGCGGGGGTCTACGAGCAGTACTTC
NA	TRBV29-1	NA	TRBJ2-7	CSVEYASAEQYF	TGCAGCGTTGAATATGCTAGCGCCGAGCAGTACTTC
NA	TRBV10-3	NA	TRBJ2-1	CAISSLGSAYNEQFF	TGTGCCATCAGTAGTCTAGGGAGCGCCTACAATGAGCAGTTCTTC
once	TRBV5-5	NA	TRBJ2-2	CASSLTGSQGGNTGELFF	TGTGCCAGCAGCTTGACGGGCTCACAGGGTGGGAACACCGGGGAGCTGTTTTTT
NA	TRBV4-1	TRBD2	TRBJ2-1	CASSRSSGIVNEQFF	TGCGCCAGCAGCCGAAGTAGCGGGATAGTGAATGAGCAGTTCTTC
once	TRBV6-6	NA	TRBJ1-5	CASRSGGFQPQHF	TGTGCCAGCCGTTCGGGGGGGTTTCAGCCCCAGCATTTT
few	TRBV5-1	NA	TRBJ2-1	CASSPGQQSNEQFF	TGCGCCAGCAGCCCGGGACAACAGAGCAATGAGCAGTTCTTC
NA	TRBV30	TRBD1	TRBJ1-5	CAWSSYPQGGQPQHF	TGTGCCTGGAGTAGCTACCCACAGGGGGGTCAGCCCCAGCATTTT
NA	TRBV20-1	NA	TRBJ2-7	CSAITLGAANEQYF	TGCAGTGCTATCACCCTGGGGGCGGCCAACGAGCAGTACTTC
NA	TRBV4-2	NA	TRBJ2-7	CASSPPINAGKSSYEQYF	TGTGCCAGCAGCCCCCCCATTAATGCGGGTAAAAGCTCCTACGAGCAGTACTTC
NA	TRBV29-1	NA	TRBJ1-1	CSVGDREAFF	TGCAGCGTTGGTGACAGGGAAGCTTTCTTT
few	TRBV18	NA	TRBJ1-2	CASSPGTHYGYTF	TGTGCCAGCTCACCAGGGACACACTATGGCTACACCTTC
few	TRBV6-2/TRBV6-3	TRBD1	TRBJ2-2	CASRGQGVSGELFF	TGTGCCAGCAGGGGACAGGGAGTATCCGGGGAGCTGTTTTTT
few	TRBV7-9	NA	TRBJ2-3	CASIKGRGPRTDTQYF	TGTGCCAGCATCAAAGGGCGGGGGCCCCGGACAGATACGCAGTATTTT
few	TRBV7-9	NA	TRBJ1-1	CASSLYGATIEAFF	TGTGCCAGCAGCCTCTATGGGGCCACGATTGAAGCTTTCTTT
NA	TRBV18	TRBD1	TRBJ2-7	CASSQGQGKTYEQYF	TGTGCCAGCTCCCAAGGACAGGGGAAAACCTACGAGCAGTACTTC
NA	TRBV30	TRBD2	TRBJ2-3	CAWSVLAGVLSTDTQYF	TGTGCCTGGAGTGTACTAGCGGGAGTCCTCAGCACAGATACGCAGTATTTT
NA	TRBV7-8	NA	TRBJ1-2	CASSSYDYGGYTF	TGTGCCAGCAGCTCCTACGATTACGGCGGCTACACCTTC
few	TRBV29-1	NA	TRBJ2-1	CSVERDNEQFF	TGCAGCGTTGAAAGGGACAATGAGCAGTTCTTC
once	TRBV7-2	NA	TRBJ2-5	CATTPVRETQYF	TGTGCCACCACGCCAGTCCGCGAGACCCAGTACTTC
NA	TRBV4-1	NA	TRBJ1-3	CASSQDPSGNTIYF	TGCGCCAGCAGCCAAGATCCCTCTGGAAACACCATATATTTT
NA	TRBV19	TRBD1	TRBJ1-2	CATRDSPGHGYTF	TGTGCCACCCGGGACAGCCCAGGGCATGGCTACACCTTC
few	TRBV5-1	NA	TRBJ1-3	CASSLLESGNTIYF	TGCGCCAGCAGCTTGTTGGAATCTGGAAACACCATATATTTT
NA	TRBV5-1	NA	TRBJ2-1	CASSPGLPSEQFF	TGCGCCAGCAGCCCGGGACTCCCCAGTGAGCAGTTCTTC
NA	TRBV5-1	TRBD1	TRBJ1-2	CASSPSGTGVGYTF	TGCGCCAGCTCACCAAGCGGGACAGGGGTTGGCTACACCTTC
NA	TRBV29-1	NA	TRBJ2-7	CSIYVGEQYF	TGCAGCATATATGTGGGTGAGCAGTACTTC
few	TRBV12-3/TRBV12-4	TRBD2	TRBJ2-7	CASSYSGRANEQYF	TGTGCCAGCAGTTACAGCGGGAGGGCCAACGAGCAGTACTTC
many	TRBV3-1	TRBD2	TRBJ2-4	CASSQLGLAQNIQYF	TGTGCCAGCAGCCAACTTGGACTAGCGCAAAACATTCAGTACTTC
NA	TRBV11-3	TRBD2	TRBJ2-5	CASSFSRGSYTQYF	TGTGCCAGCAGCTTTTCCCGCGGGAGCTATACCCAGTACTTC
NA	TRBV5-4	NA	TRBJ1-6	CASSLDGRISSPLHF	TGTGCCAGCAGCTTGGATGGCAGGATTAGCTCACCCCTCCACTTT
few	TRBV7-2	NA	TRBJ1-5	CASSLGLIGQPQHF	TGTGCCAGCAGCTTAGGCCTAATTGGGCAGCCCCAGCATTTT
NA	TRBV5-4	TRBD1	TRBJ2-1	CASSQQTGAEQFF	TGTGCCAGCAGCCAACAGACAGGGGCTGAGCAGTTCTTC
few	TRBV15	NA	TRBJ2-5	CATRIDSQETQYF	TGTGCCACCAGAATAGACAGCCAAGAGACCCAGTACTTC
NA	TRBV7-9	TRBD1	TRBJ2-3	CASSLTGGTTDTQYF	TGTGCCAGCAGCCTGACAGGGGGCACGACAGATACGCAGTATTTT
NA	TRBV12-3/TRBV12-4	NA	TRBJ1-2	CASSLRNGYTF	TGTGCCAGCAGTTTAAGGAATGGCTACACCTTC
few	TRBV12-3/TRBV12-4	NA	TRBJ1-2	CASSLGGWVSGYTF	TGTGCCAGCTCCCTCGGGGGTTGGGTTTCTGGCTACACCTTC
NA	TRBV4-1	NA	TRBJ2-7	CASSQGVAYEQYF	TGCGCCAGCAGCCAAGGTGTGGCCTACGAGCAGTACTTC
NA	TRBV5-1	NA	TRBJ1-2	CASSLDIFDGYTF	TGCGCCAGCAGCTTGGACATATTCGATGGCTACACCTTC
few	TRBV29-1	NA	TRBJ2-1	CSVEVSGQGIDEQFF	TGCAGCGTTGAAGTGTCCGGCCAGGGAATCGATGAGCAGTTCTTC
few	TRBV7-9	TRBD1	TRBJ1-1	CASSTDRATRNTEAFF	TGTGCCAGCAGCACGGACAGGGCTACCCGGAACACTGAAGCTTTCTTT
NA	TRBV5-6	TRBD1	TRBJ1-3	CASSPRRGPGNTIYF	TGTGCCAGCAGCCCCCGCAGGGGGCCAGGAAACACCATATATTTT
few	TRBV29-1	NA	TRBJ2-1	CSVRLAEQFF	TGCAGCGTTCGACTGGCTGAGCAGTTCTTC
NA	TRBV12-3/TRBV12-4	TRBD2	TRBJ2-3	CASSLTAGGPDTQYF	TGTGCCAGCAGTTTAACAGCGGGAGGGCCAGATACGCAGTATTTT
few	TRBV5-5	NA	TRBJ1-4	CASSDVDKEGKLFF	TGTGCCAGCAGCGACGTGGATAAGGAGGGGAAACTGTTTTTT
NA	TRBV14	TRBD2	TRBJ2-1	CASSQIRLGVAGMNNNEQFF	TGTGCCAGCAGCCAAATAAGGCTGGGGGTAGCGGGGATGAATAACAATGAGCAGTTCTTC
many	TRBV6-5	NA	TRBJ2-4	CASSYSGQAGIQYF	TGTGCCAGCAGTTACTCGGGGCAAGCGGGCATTCAGTACTTC
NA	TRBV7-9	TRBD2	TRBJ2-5	CASSPLSLAGGFETQYF	TGTGCCAGCAGCCCGTTGAGCCTAGCGGGGGGTTTTGAGACCCAGTACTTC
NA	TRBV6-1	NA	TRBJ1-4	CATRDILTNEKLFF	TGTGCCACCCGGGACATTTTAACTAATGAAAAACTGTTTTTT
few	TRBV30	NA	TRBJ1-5	CAWSLAGAQPQHF	TGTGCCTGGAGCCTCGCGGGGGCTCAGCCCCAGCATTTT
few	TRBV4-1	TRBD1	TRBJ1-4	CASSLDGTAGYEKLFF	TGCGCCAGCAGCCTGGATGGGACAGCGGGTTATGAAAAACTGTTTTTT
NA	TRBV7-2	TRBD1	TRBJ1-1	CASSLVQGAPAFF	TGTGCCAGCAGCTTAGTTCAGGGGGCGCCTGCTTTCTTT
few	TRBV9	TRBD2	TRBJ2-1	CASSRYGGALNEQFF	TGTGCCAGCAGCCGCTACGGGGGGGCCTTGAATGAGCAGTTCTTC